The rows below give T cell receptor beta chains drawn from one sample of a study of T cell repertoires in cytomegalovirus infection. TCRdb independently ran MiXCR on the reads; one entry per CDR3 protein. Of around 750,000 distinct CDR3 sequences in the sample, 32% were seen once. No antigens are known for them. This material consisted of cultured CD8+ T cells from PBMCs, taken from culture after CMV antigen stimulation. The receptors here all came from a human donor in good health (CMV status not recorded). Some clones in this sample may be carry-over from other donors' samples. Each CDR3 is given with its conserved first and last residue. A D gene is named only where the DNA matches it firmly. Expanded clones get a size class; other rows say once, few or many, or leave the size out.

TRBJ1-2	TRBV19	TRBD1	-	TGTGCCAGTAGCCGAACAGGGGTTGGCTACACCTTC	CASSRTGVGYTF
TRBJ2-7	TRBV19	TRBD1	-	TGTGCCAGTAGTCCAGGGACAGGGGGCTCCTACGAGCAGTACTTC	CASSPGTGGSYEQYF
TRBJ2-2	TRBV4-2	TRBD2	-	TGTGCCAGCAGCCCCCTGACTAGCGGCACCGGGGAGCTGTTTTTT	CASSPLTSGTGELFF
TRBJ2-7	TRBV10-3	TRBD1	-	TGTGCCATCAGTGAAACGCCCGGACAGGGGACCACAGACTACGAGCAGTACTTC	CAISETPGQGTTDYEQYF
TRBJ2-1	TRBV6-6	-	few	TGTGCCAGCAGTCCGGACAGACCCAATGAGCAGTTCTTC	CASSPDRPNEQFF
TRBJ2-3	TRBV6-2/TRBV6-3	-	few	TGTGCCAGCAGTTGGCCACAAGGTAGCGGAGGCACAGATACGCAGTATTTT	CASSWPQGSGGTDTQYF
TRBJ2-1	TRBV27	TRBD2	-	TGTGCCAGCAGTCCTACTAGCGGGAACTACAATGAGCAGTTCTTC	CASSPTSGNYNEQFF
TRBJ1-4	TRBV7-2	-	few	TGTGCCAGCAGCTTAGAGGGGCCGCGGGTTGAAAAACTGTTTTTT	CASSLEGPRVEKLFF
TRBJ1-5	TRBV19	-	-	TGTGCCAGTAGTATCAGTACCTTTAGCAATCAGCCCCAGCATTTT	CASSISTFSNQPQHF
TRBJ2-7	TRBV6-6	TRBD1	-	TGTGCCAGCAGTGACTCGACAGGGACCCTCGCTTACGAGCAGTACTTC	CASSDSTGTLAYEQYF
TRBJ1-4	TRBV6-6	-	-	TGTGCCAGCAGCCAGGGGCCAAAGGCAACTAATGAAAAACTGTTTTTT	CASSQGPKATNEKLFF
TRBJ2-1	TRBV6-5	-	-	TGTGCCAGCAGTCCCCTGAGCGTCTATGAGCAGTTCTTC	CASSPLSVYEQFF
TRBJ2-2	TRBV4-1	-	many	TGCGCCAGCAGCAAACTTCAGGCGGTCGACGGGGAGCTGTTTTTT	CASSKLQAVDGELFF
TRBJ1-1	TRBV7-2	TRBD1	few	TGTGCCAGCAGTTCAAACAGGGGCACTGAAGCTTTCTTT	CASSSNRGTEAFF
TRBJ1-5	TRBV6-5	TRBD1	-	TGTGCCAGCAGGTCCAGGGGGGATCAGCCCCAGCATTTT	CASRSRGDQPQHF
TRBJ2-1	TRBV19	-	few	TGTGCCAGTAGTATTGGGGTTAGCTCCTACAATGAGCAGTTCTTC	CASSIGVSSYNEQFF
TRBJ1-5	TRBV12-3/TRBV12-4	-	few	TGTGCCAGCAGTCCAAGGGGGGTGAACAATCAGCCCCAGCATTTT	CASSPRGVNNQPQHF
TRBJ1-2	TRBV28	-	-	TGTGCCAGCAGTTTCAATTCCCGGGACGGGGTTGTCTATGGCTACACCTTC	CASSFNSRDGVVYGYTF
TRBJ2-1	TRBV7-2	TRBD2	many	TGTGCCAGCAGCTTGGGACTAGCGGGGTTGTACAATGAGCAGTTCTTC	CASSLGLAGLYNEQFF
TRBJ2-3	TRBV7-9	-	-	TGTGCCAGCAGATCGGGGAGGGATACGCAGTATTTT	CASRSGRDTQYF
TRBJ2-6	TRBV20-1	-	many	TGCAGTGCTAGAGATTTGAATTTTGGGGCCAACGTCCTGACTTTC	CSARDLNFGANVLTF
TRBJ2-1	TRBV6-5	TRBD1	many	TGTGCCAGCAGTTACGGTGACAGGGGGGATTACAATGAGCAGTTCTTC	CASSYGDRGDYNEQFF
TRBJ2-1	TRBV4-1	TRBD2	-	TGCGCCAGCAGCCAGGGGGACTACTACAATGAGCAGTTCTTC	CASSQGDYYNEQFF
TRBJ2-1	TRBV12-3/TRBV12-4	TRBD1	-	TGTGCCAGCAGAGACAGGGTGGGAAGCGATGAGCAGTTCTTC	CASRDRVGSDEQFF
TRBJ1-2	TRBV10-2	-	-	TGCGCCAGCAGTGACACCTCCTATGGCTACACCTTC	CASSDTSYGYTF
TRBJ1-2	TRBV7-8	-	many	TGTGCCAGCAGCTCAACGCTTCAGGGGATGACTGGATATGGCTACACCTTC	CASSSTLQGMTGYGYTF
TRBJ2-1	TRBV6-5	TRBD2	few	TGTGCCAGCAGTCCCCTCTTTGCGGGGGGGCCGAATGAGCAGTTCTTC	CASSPLFAGGPNEQFF
TRBJ2-3	TRBV4-1	TRBD2	-	TGCGCCAGCTGCGAGATAGCGGGTGGTGATACGCAGTATTTT	CASCEIAGGDTQYF
TRBJ1-1	TRBV12-3/TRBV12-4	-	-	TGTGCCAGCAGCTTGATTTGGGGGGTAGGGGAGGTGGACACTGAAGCTTTCTTT	CASSLIWGVGEVDTEAFF
TRBJ1-5	TRBV19	-	few	TGTGCCAGTAGTATATGGGCTCAGCCCCAGCATTTT	CASSIWAQPQHF
TRBJ1-6	TRBV28	-	many	TGTGCCAGCAGCCTTTTGGGCGGGGGCTCTAATTCACCCCTCCACTTT	CASSLLGGGSNSPLHF
TRBJ2-1	TRBV5-5	-	few	TGTGCCAGCAGCCAGAGGATGGGGTACAATGAGCAGTTCTTC	CASSQRMGYNEQFF
TRBJ2-5	TRBV7-9	TRBD1	few	TGTGCCAGCAGGGAGACCCAGGGGGCAACAGAGACCCAGTACTTC	CASRETQGATETQYF
TRBJ2-5	TRBV27	-	many	TGTGCCAGCAGTTTATATGCCGGGGAAGAGACCCAGTACTTC	CASSLYAGEETQYF
TRBJ2-3	TRBV20-1	-	few	TGCAGTGCTGGCGCAGATACGCAGTATTTT	CSAGADTQYF
TRBJ1-6	TRBV6-6	-	-	TGTGCCAGCAGTTACTCCATGGTTGAAAATTTAAATTCACCCCTCCACTTT	CASSYSMVENLNSPLHF
TRBJ1-2	TRBV7-8	TRBD1	many	TGTGCCAGCAGCTCCCCTACCGGGACAGGGGGGGAAGATGGCTACACCTTC	CASSSPTGTGGEDGYTF
TRBJ1-5	TRBV7-8	-	-	TGTGCCAGCAGCTTAGAGGGCCTCGGCGGCCAGCCCCAGCATTTT	CASSLEGLGGQPQHF
TRBJ2-1	TRBV29-1	-	-	TGCAGCGCCCCAGAGTACAATGAGCAGTTCTTC	CSAPEYNEQFF
TRBJ2-4	TRBV7-2	TRBD2	many	TGTGCCAGCAGCTTAGAACTAGCGGGGGGGGAGAACATTCAGTACTTC	CASSLELAGGENIQYF
TRBJ1-4	TRBV27	-	-	TGTGCCAGCACTCATAAGGGATCCGAAAAACTGTTTTTT	CASTHKGSEKLFF
TRBJ1-5	TRBV7-9	-	-	TGTGCCAGCAGCGGGGACTCTAGCGGTCAGCCCCGGCATTTT	CASSGDSSGQPRHF
TRBJ2-5	TRBV7-8	-	few	TGTGCCAGCAGCGGGGGGGGGCAGATCAGAGAGACCCAGTACTTC	CASSGGGQIRETQYF
TRBJ1-4	TRBV10-3	-	-	TGTGCCACCGGGACGGTTGCAACTAATGAAAAACTGTTTTTT	CATGTVATNEKLFF
TRBJ1-1	TRBV7-9	-	few	TGTGCCAGCAGCTATAGGACGGGGGACACTGAAGCTTTCTTT	CASSYRTGDTEAFF
TRBJ1-5	TRBV12-3/TRBV12-4	-	-	TGTGCCAGCAGAATTGGGGGAGGCAATCAGCCCCAGCATTTT	CASRIGGGNQPQHF
TRBJ1-1	TRBV15	-	few	TGTGCCACCAGCAGAGATCGTTCCCCGAACACTGAAGCTTTCTTT	CATSRDRSPNTEAFF
TRBJ1-5	TRBV7-8	-	few	TGTGCCAGCACCCGAGAGAACAGGGAGAGCAATCAGCCCCAGCATTTT	CASTRENRESNQPQHF
TRBJ2-7	TRBV28	TRBD1	few	TGTGCCAGCAGTGACAGGGGCTACTACGAGCAGTACTTC	CASSDRGYYEQYF
TRBJ1-5	TRBV7-9	-	-	TGTGCCAGCAGCTTAGATGAGGATAGCAATCAGCCCCAGCATTTT	CASSLDEDSNQPQHF
TRBJ1-2	TRBV10-3	TRBD1	-	TGTGCCATCAGTCCCGGGACAGGATACACCTTC	CAISPGTGYTF
TRBJ2-5	TRBV7-4	-	-	TGTGCCTGCAGCCCCCCCGAATCCGTCCTCCAAGAGACCCAGTACTTC	CACSPPESVLQETQYF
TRBJ1-1	TRBV27	TRBD1	-	TGTGCCAGCAGTCCACTGACAGGGATGACTGAAGCTTTCTTT	CASSPLTGMTEAFF